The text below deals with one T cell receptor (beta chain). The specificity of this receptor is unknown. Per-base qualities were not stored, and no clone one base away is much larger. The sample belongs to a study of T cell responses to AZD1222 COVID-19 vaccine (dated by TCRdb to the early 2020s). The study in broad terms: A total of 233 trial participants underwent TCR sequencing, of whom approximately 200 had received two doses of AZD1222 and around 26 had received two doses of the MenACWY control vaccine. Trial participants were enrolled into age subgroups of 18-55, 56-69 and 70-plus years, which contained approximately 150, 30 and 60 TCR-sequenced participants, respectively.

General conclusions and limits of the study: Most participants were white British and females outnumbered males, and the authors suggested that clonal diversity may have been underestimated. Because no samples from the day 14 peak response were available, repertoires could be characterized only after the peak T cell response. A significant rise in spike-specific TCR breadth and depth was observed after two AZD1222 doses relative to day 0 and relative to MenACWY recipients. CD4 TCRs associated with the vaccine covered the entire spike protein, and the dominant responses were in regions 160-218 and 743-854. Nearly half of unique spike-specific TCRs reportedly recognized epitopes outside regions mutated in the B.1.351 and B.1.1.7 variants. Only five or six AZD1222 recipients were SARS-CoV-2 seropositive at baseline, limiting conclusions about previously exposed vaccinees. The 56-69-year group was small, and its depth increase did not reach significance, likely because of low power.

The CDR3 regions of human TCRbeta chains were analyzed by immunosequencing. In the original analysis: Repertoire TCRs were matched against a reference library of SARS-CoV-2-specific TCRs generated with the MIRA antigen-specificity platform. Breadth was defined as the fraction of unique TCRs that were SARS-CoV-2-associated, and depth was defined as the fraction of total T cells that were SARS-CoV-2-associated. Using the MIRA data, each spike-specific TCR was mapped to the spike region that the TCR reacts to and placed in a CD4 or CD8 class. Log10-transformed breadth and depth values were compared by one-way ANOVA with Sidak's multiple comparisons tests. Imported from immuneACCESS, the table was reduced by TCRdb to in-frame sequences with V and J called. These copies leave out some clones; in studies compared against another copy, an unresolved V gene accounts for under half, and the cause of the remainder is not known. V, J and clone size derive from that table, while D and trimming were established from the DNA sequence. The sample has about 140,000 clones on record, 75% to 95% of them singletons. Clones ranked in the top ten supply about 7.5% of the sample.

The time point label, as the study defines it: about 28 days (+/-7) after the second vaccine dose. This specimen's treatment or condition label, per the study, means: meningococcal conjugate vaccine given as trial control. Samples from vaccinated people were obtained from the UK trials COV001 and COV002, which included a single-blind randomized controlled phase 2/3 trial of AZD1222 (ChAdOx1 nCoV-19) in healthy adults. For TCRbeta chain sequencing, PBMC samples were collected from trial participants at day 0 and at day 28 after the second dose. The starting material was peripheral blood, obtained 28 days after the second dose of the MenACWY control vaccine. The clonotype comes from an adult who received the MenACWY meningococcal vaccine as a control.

The CDR3: CASSVQTTNEKLFF. Read as DNA, the sequence is TGTGCCAGCAGTGTACAGACAACTAATGAAAAACTGTTTTTT. The rearranged segments are TRBV2 and TRBJ1-4; the D gene cannot be resolved reliably. Based on the germline V gene, the CDR1 and CDR2 sequences are SNHLY and FYNNEI. Including the terminal cysteine and phenylalanine, the CDR3 comprises 14 residues. The retained sequence is limited to the CDR3, 42 bases, with the frame set at the first base. A distance of 6 bases separates the germline ends of V and J, which lose 4 bases and 0 bases respectively.